Below, one T cell receptor beta chain is given with its context. The sample comes from a study of OX40 agonist ivuxolimab in advanced cancers. In the study overall: There were three patients with partial responses, one having hepatocellular carcinoma and two cutaneous melanoma.

The V gene's germline CDR1 is MNHNS and CDR2 SASEGT. CDR3 length: 15 residues. V lost 3 bases, J lost 4 bases, and 13 bases lay in between. Sequencing was performed with immunoSEQ multiplex PCR; in TCRdb, only in-frame clones are kept and a portion is missing. This sample has about 62,000 clones, with over 75% found just once. The source is an adult with an advanced solid tumor such as melanoma, head and neck, liver or kidney cancer. The chain joins TRBV6-1 to TRBJ1-5; tentative D call: TRBD1 (5 bases). The sample was CD4+ or CD8+ T cells sorted from blood, taken in a trial of the OX40 agonist ivuxolimab. The CDR3 here is CASSDGGIWNQPQHF. The DNA for the CDR3 is TGTGCCAGCAGTGACGGGGGTATCTGGAATCAGCCCCAGCATTTT.